Reported below is one T cell receptor (beta chain). The source of the sample is a study of blood T cell repertoires in COVID-19. Background on the study: Specimens from acute and convalescent COVID-19 originated in the United States, Italy and Spain. Sample material is recorded as cDNA or gDNA derived from T cells, B-cell-depleted T cells, or PBMCs.

As handled by the study authors: Reference gene primer amplification yielded estimated nucleated cell counts. Generated by immunoSEQ multiplex PCR, the TCRdb table keeps only in-frame clones and is missing some. V, J and clone size were drawn from that table, and D and trimming were deduced from the DNA. Here the sample spans 200,000 to 250,000 clones, about 83% being singletons. Germline values: CDR1 SEHNR, CDR2 FQNEAQ (reference sequence). V was cut by 0 bases and J by 5 bases, with 11 bases left in between. This CDR3 is built from 15 residues. Sequencing used peripheral blood. The chain has TRBV7-9 and TRBJ2-1; a weak D match, TRBD1 (5 bases). This clonotype originated in a man aged 25 to 40 who had recovered from COVID-19. Here the CDR3 reads CASSLAPTANNEQFF. The CDR3 nucleotides read TGTGCCAGCAGCTTAGCGCCGACAGCAAACAATGAGCAGTTCTTC.